These T cell receptor beta chains were read from a single sample in a study of glioma-infiltrating T cells. TCRdb re-analysed the multiplex PCR reads in MiXCR, keeping a single row per CDR3 protein. The sample carries about 93,000 distinct CDR3 sequences, roughly 40% recorded once. Sequencing used glioma tissue, nonneoplastic brain tissue, or PBMCs (not recorded which). Every receptor here comes from a human donor with low-grade glioma or glioblastoma, undergoing nonglioma brain surgery, or in good health (not recorded which). CDR3s include the opening cysteine and the closing phenylalanine or tryptophan. A D gene is named only where the DNA matches it firmly. Clone size is stated in some rows and not others, as once, few, many or a class when expanded.

TRBV20-1	TRBJ1-3	.	.	TGCAGTGCTAAGGGGCCAACTGGAAACACCATATATTTT	CSAKGPTGNTIYF
TRBV10-3	TRBJ2-3	many	.	TGTGCCATCAGTGAAGCAGATACGCAGTATTTT	CAISEADTQYF
TRBV7-2	TRBJ2-3	many	.	TGTGCCAGCAGCTTAGCGGCAGGGGAGAGAGATACGCAGTATTTT	CASSLAAGERDTQYF
TRBV14	TRBJ1-2	many	.	TGTGCCAGCAGCCGGGGTAAGGACACCGTCTACACCTTC	CASSRGKDTVYTF
TRBV6-5	TRBJ2-5	.	TRBD2	TGTGCCAGCAGTTTCGCTAGCGGGGGGCGCCAAGAGACCCAGTACTTC	CASSFASGGRQETQYF
TRBV19	TRBJ2-3	many	.	TGTGCCAGTAGGTTCACAGATACGCAGTATTTT	CASRFTDTQYF
TRBV7-9	TRBJ1-2	many	.	TGTGCCAGCAGCGTAGAAGCTAACTATGGCTACACCTTC	CASSVEANYGYTF
TRBV7-9	TRBJ2-5	many	.	TGTGCCAGCAGCTTGGGACTGAGCCAAGAGACCCAGTACTTC	CASSLGLSQETQYF
TRBV29-1	TRBJ2-1	many	.	TGCAGCGTTGTTACAGGGTACTACAATGAGCAGTTCTTC	CSVVTGYYNEQFF
TRBV27	TRBJ2-2	.	.	TGTGCCAGCAGTTTATCGTTTAGCGGGGAGCTGTTTTTT	CASSLSFSGELFF
TRBV20-1	TRBJ1-1	.	TRBD1	TGCAGTGCAGCTAGGACAGGGGCCTTCGGTGAAGCTTTCTTT	CSAARTGAFGEAFF
TRBV29-1	TRBJ1-2	.	TRBD1	TGCAGCGTTAAAAGGGACAGGGGCTACTATGGCTACACCTTC	CSVKRDRGYYGYTF
TRBV29-1	TRBJ1-2	many	TRBD1	TGCAGCGTTTGGGACAGGGACTATGGCTACACCTTC	CSVWDRDYGYTF
TRBV7-2	TRBJ2-3	.	.	TGTGCCAGCAGTAGACCCTTAGGGGGGTCCACAGATACGCAGTATTTT	CASSRPLGGSTDTQYF
TRBV20-1	TRBJ2-7	.	.	TGCAGTGCTAGAGATCTAGCAGACTCCTACGAGCAGTACTTC	CSARDLADSYEQYF
TRBV11-2	TRBJ2-3	few	.	TGTGCCAGCAGCTTAGATCGGTGGACAGTCAGCACAGATACGCAGTATTTT	CASSLDRWTVSTDTQYF
TRBV20-1	TRBJ1-2	many	TRBD1	TGCAGTGCTCTCCGGGACAGCGCCTATGGCTACACCTTC	CSALRDSAYGYTF
TRBV6-2/TRBV6-3	TRBJ2-7	.	.	TGTGCCAGCAGTTACAATGGGGGGTCGAGGGACGAGCAGTACTTC	CASSYNGGSRDEQYF
TRBV29-1	TRBJ2-1	many	.	TGCAGTACTAAGCGGGACAGGATGAATGAGCAGTTCTTC	CSTKRDRMNEQFF
TRBV27	TRBJ2-6	many	.	TGTGCCAGCAGTATAACAACTGGGGCCAACGTCCTGACTTTC	CASSITTGANVLTF
TRBV29-1	TRBJ2-7	many	.	TGCAGCGTTGAGACATCCTACGAGCAGTACTTC	CSVETSYEQYF
TRBV6-1	TRBJ2-7	.	.	TGTGCCAGCAGTCGGAGGGGGACGTACGAGCAGTACTTC	CASSRRGTYEQYF
TRBV3-1	TRBJ2-5	many	.	TGTGCCAGCAGCCTCCCGAGGGGGGGGGAGACCCAGTACTTC	CASSLPRGGETQYF
TRBV3-1	TRBJ1-2	many	.	TGTGCCAGCAGCCAGGGGGCATACTATGGCTACACCTTC	CASSQGAYYGYTF
TRBV12-3/TRBV12-4	TRBJ1-4	many	.	TGTGCCAGCAGCACCTCCGGGGGGGAAAAACTGTTTTTT	CASSTSGGEKLFF
TRBV28	TRBJ1-3	many	.	TGTGCCAGCAGTTTGGGTTCTGGAAACACCATATATTTT	CASSLGSGNTIYF
TRBV20-1	TRBJ1-4	many	.	TGCAGTGCTCTTTCCTCGCTAGAAAAACTGTTTTTT	CSALSSLEKLFF
TRBV6-6	TRBJ1-2	.	.	TGTGCCGGCAGTTACTACACCCGGTACTATGGCTACACCTTC	CAGSYYTRYYGYTF
TRBV6-2/TRBV6-3	TRBJ2-7	.	.	TGTGCCAGCAGTTACGGACGGGCAGATTACGAGCAGTACTTC	CASSYGRADYEQYF
TRBV7-9	TRBJ2-7	many	.	TGTGCCAGCGGTCAAGATTCAGCCTACGAGCAGTACTTC	CASGQDSAYEQYF
TRBV5-1	TRBJ1-1	many	TRBD1	TGCGCCAGCAGCTCACAGGGGGGTACTGAAGCTTTCTTT	CASSSQGGTEAFF